The next 9 T cell receptor beta chains were all read from a single sample in a study of cytomegalovirus exposure and HLA in healthy donors. The PCR made use of 60 Vbeta and 13 Jbeta primers. Generated by immunoSEQ multiplex PCR, the TCRdb table keeps only in-frame clones and is missing some. The sample shows 70,000 to 90,000 clones, about 60% of them seen only once. The sample comprised PBMCs. These receptors originate from a woman between 40 and 50 years old in good health and CMV-seropositive.

This clone has a handful of counts. The chain recombines TRBV5-6 with TRBJ1-4, with D uncertain. Trimming took 1 base from V and 8 from J, leaving 6 bases between them. The CDR3 extends over 12 amino acids. CDR1 and CDR2 (germline): SGHDT, YYEEEE. The CDR3 DNA follows: TGTGCCAGCAGCTTGCGTGGCGAAAAACTGTTTTTT. This gives the protein CASSLRGEKLFF.

This chain joins TRBV13 and TRBJ2-2; D call uncertain. Germline V CDR1 and CDR2: PRHDT, FYEKMQ (reference sequence). The CDR3 has 12 amino acids. V was shortened by 5 bases and J by 6 bases, with 7 bases between the two germline ends. The chain's CDR3 is CASSPFAGELFF. CDR3 coding DNA: TGTGCCAGCAGCCCTTTCGCCGGGGAGCTGTTTTTT.

The CDR3 here is CASSPPAAGSGTFF. The CDR3 DNA is TGTGCCAGCAGTCCACCCGCCGCCGGGTCAGGGACTTTCTTT. The rearrangement joins TRBV28 to TRBJ1-1; the D gene is possibly TRBD1 (5 bases). CDR3 length: 14 amino acids. V was trimmed by 5 bases and J by 12 bases, leaving 22 bases between them. The V gene's germline CDR1 is MDHEN and CDR2 SYDVKM.

The chain has TRBV9 and TRBJ2-1; tentative D call: TRBD2 (7 bases). The length of the CDR3 is 13 residues. Looked up from germline, CDR1 is SGDLS and CDR2 is YYNGEE. Between the trimmed V and J ends, which lost 2 bases and 10 bases, there was a span of 13 bases. The CDR3 protein is CASSVAGGREQFF. For the CDR3, the DNA is TGTGCCAGCAGCGTCGCCGGGGGGCGAGAGCAGTTCTTC. The full variable domain, with the rest looked up from reference TRBV9 and TRBJ2-1, is DSGVTQTPKHLITATGQRVTLRCSPRSGDLSVYWYQQSLDQGLQFLIQYYNGEERAKGNILERFSAQQFPDLHSELNLSSLELGDSALYFCASSVAGGREQFFGPGTRLTVL.

The J gene is TRBJ2-2, the V gene TRBV29-1, with a weak D call TRBD1 (5 bases). V shed 1 base and J shed 8 bases, with 14 bases lying between them. CDR3 length: 14 residues. Per germline, CDR1 SQVTM and CDR2 ANQGSEA. CDR3 bases: TGCAGCGTTGAAGGGACAAAAGAACGAGGGGAGCTGTTTTTT. Translating gives CSVEGTKERGELFF.

This clone was found many times. The V and J genes are TRBV7-9 and TRBJ1-1; TRBD1 aligns across 11 bases. V was pared by 0 bases and J by 3 bases, with 3 bases of the junction left unmatched. The CDR3 contains 16 residues. Germline V gives CDR1 SEHNR, CDR2 FQNEAQ (reference sequence). CDR3 sequence: CASSLADRGRHTEAFF. The CDR3 bases are TGTGCCAGCAGCTTAGCGGACAGGGGGCGGCACACTGAAGCTTTCTTT.

The chain links TRBV28 to TRBJ2-5, with a weak D call TRBD2 (6 bases). V lost 6 bases to trimming and J lost 2 bases, with 16 bases between them. Germline V gene sequence: CDR1 MDHEN, CDR2 SYDVKM. The CDR3 contains 15 residues. The CDR3 region has the DNA TGTGCCAGCAGCCCACGGAGTAGCGGTCAAGAGACCCAGTACTTC. It encodes CASSPRSSGQETQYF.

The chain carries TRBV9 and TRBJ1-1; 8 bases line up with TRBD1. Unmatched junction bases numbered 14, after V lost 3 bases and J lost 4 bases. The germline V gene has CDR1 SGDLS and CDR2 YYNGEE. The length of the CDR3 is 17 residues. CDR3 nucleotide sequence: TGTGCCAGCAGCGCACTGGGGCAGGGGGCGATTCCCACTGAAGCTTTCTTT. As protein: CASSALGQGAIPTEAFF.

This chain links TRBV6-1 with TRBJ1-5, with 7 bases that match TRBD1. The V segment lost 8 bases and the J segment 6 bases; nucleotides outside the gene matches: 13. This CDR3 is built from 15 residues. Germline assignment: CDR1 MNHNS and CDR2 SASEGT. The CDR3 DNA follows: TGTGCCAGCGAAACCGCAATGACAGGGCCTCAGCCCCAGCATTTT. It encodes CASETAMTGPQPQHF.